These T cell receptor beta chains were read from a single sample in a study of cytomegalovirus exposure and HLA in healthy donors. Some clones are missing from TCRdb's copy, which holds only in-frame ones; the method was immunoSEQ multiplex PCR. Of about 190,000 clones listed, around 75% are singletons. The sequenced sample was PBMCs. The receptor source for this set is a woman in her thirties in good health and CMV-seropositive. Each CDR3 is given without its conserved first and last residue. D genes are given only for firm matches.

ASSEGLFYEQY | . | TRBV11-2 | 11
ASSLLYEQY | . | TRBV7-2 | 9
ATSSHRASGGNEQF | TRBD2 | TRBV15 | 14
ASSSDRNQPQH | . | TRBV27 | 11
ASSYGTGRGNQPQH | TRBD1 | TRBV6-6 | 14
ASSPDEGGAYEQY | . | TRBV28 | 13
SSSLVGVGSDEQY | . | TRBV7-9 | 13
ASSPSDSSYNEQF | . | TRBV18 | 13
ASSPGQSGTSGLSTQY | TRBD2 | TRBV4-1 | 16
ASSYVEGIQPQH | . | TRBV6-5 | 12
ASGLQGVFSTDTQY | . | TRBV12-5 | 14
ASSLTGSRGNQPQH | TRBD1 | TRBV28 | 14
ASSERGTSL | . | TRBV2 | 9
ASNPSGATEAF | . | TRBV5-6 | 11
ASRSGTSTDTQY | . | TRBV7-2 | 12
ASSLALNNEQF | . | TRBV5-1 | 11
ASRSQGAGPYEQY | . | TRBV28 | 13
ASSVQGLNTEAF | . | TRBV19 | 12